Listed below are T cell receptor beta chains from one sample, sequenced in a study of immune evolution from preneoplasia to lung adenocarcinoma. Some clones are missing from TCRdb's copy, which holds only in-frame ones; the method was immunoSEQ multiplex PCR. This table holds fewer than 4,500 clones, just under 75% found once. Sequencing used FFPE minimally invasive lung adenocarcinoma tissue. Every receptor here comes from a person between 60 and 80 years old with lung adenocarcinoma. Each CDR3 is given with its conserved first and last residue. Each record gives: D gene, clone size, J gene, V gene, CDR3 length, CDR3 DNA, CDR3 protein. A D gene is named only where the DNA matches it firmly. Clone size is given for some rows only: seen once, a few or many times, or a class if the clone is expanded.

d_call: TRBD1
clone_size: NA
j_call: TRBJ1-4
v_call: TRBV18
cdr3_length: 17
cdr3_nt: TGTGCCAGCTCACCAGCCAACAGGGGAGGCCCGAGTGAAAAACTGTTTTTT
cdr3_aa: CASSPANRGGPSEKLFF

d_call: NA
clone_size: NA
j_call: TRBJ1-1
v_call: TRBV9
cdr3_length: 12
cdr3_nt: TGTGCCAGCAGCGGAGGATACACTGAAGCTTTCTTT
cdr3_aa: CASSGGYTEAFF

d_call: NA
clone_size: NA
j_call: TRBJ1-6
v_call: TRBV7-9
cdr3_length: 14
cdr3_nt: TGTGCCAGCAGCTTAGTACAGGGTGGTTCACCCCTCCACTTT
cdr3_aa: CASSLVQGGSPLHF

d_call: NA
clone_size: once
j_call: TRBJ2-5
v_call: TRBV5-1
cdr3_length: 16
cdr3_nt: TGCGCCAGCAGCTTGCTGGCGGGGGCCACCCAAGAGACCCAGTACTTC
cdr3_aa: CASSLLAGATQETQYF

d_call: TRBD2
clone_size: NA
j_call: TRBJ2-1
v_call: TRBV10-1
cdr3_length: 18
cdr3_nt: TGCGCCAGCAGTGAGGAGCGGGGGCCCCCCGTGTCCTACAATGAGCAGTTCTTC
cdr3_aa: CASSEERGPPVSYNEQFF

d_call: NA
clone_size: NA
j_call: TRBJ1-2
v_call: TRBV6-1
cdr3_length: 14
cdr3_nt: TGTGCCAGCAAATGGGGAATTGAGGTGTATGGCTACACCTTC
cdr3_aa: CASKWGIEVYGYTF

d_call: NA
clone_size: NA
j_call: TRBJ2-5
v_call: TRBV9
cdr3_length: 15
cdr3_nt: TGTGCCAGCAGCGTAAGACAGGAGATTCGAGAGACCCAGTACTTC
cdr3_aa: CASSVRQEIRETQYF

d_call: NA
clone_size: NA
j_call: TRBJ1-6
v_call: TRBV4-3
cdr3_length: 16
cdr3_nt: TGCGCCAGCAGCCAAGATTGGGGGAATCCGAATTCACCCCTCCACTTT
cdr3_aa: CASSQDWGNPNSPLHF

d_call: TRBD1
clone_size: once
j_call: TRBJ1-2
v_call: TRBV18
cdr3_length: 11
cdr3_nt: TGTGCCAGCTCACCAGAACAGGGGCTCACCTTC
cdr3_aa: CASSPEQGLTF

d_call: NA
clone_size: NA
j_call: TRBJ2-7
v_call: TRBV6-5
cdr3_length: 13
cdr3_nt: TGTGCCAGCAGCGTCGACTATTCCTACGAGCAGTACTTC
cdr3_aa: CASSVDYSYEQYF

d_call: NA
clone_size: NA
j_call: TRBJ2-2
v_call: TRBV9
cdr3_length: 11
cdr3_nt: TGTGCCAGCAGCGTAAACCGGGAGCTGTTTTTT
cdr3_aa: CASSVNRELFF

d_call: NA
clone_size: NA
j_call: TRBJ1-1
v_call: TRBV18
cdr3_length: 17
cdr3_nt: TGTGCCAGCTCACCTCGGGCAGGTTCCCTCATGAACACTGAAGCTTTCTTT
cdr3_aa: CASSPRAGSLMNTEAFF

d_call: NA
clone_size: NA
j_call: TRBJ2-4
v_call: TRBV18
cdr3_length: 17
cdr3_nt: TGTGCCAGCTCACCCCCTGGTGGAGGGACCTGGGGAAACATTCAGTACTTC
cdr3_aa: CASSPPGGGTWGNIQYF

d_call: TRBD1
clone_size: NA
j_call: TRBJ2-1
v_call: TRBV4-1
cdr3_length: 16
cdr3_nt: TGCGCCAGCAGAAACTCCCCCGGGACAGGGTTGCATGAGCAGTTCTTC
cdr3_aa: CASRNSPGTGLHEQFF

d_call: NA
clone_size: NA
j_call: TRBJ1-2
v_call: TRBV5-4
cdr3_length: 15
cdr3_nt: TGTGCCAGCAGCACCAGGGATCCCGGGGCGTATGGCTACACCTTC
cdr3_aa: CASSTRDPGAYGYTF

d_call: NA
clone_size: NA
j_call: TRBJ2-5
v_call: TRBV6-5
cdr3_length: 16
cdr3_nt: TGTGCCAGCAGTTACTCTGGGGGAGGACGGCAAGAGACCCAGTACTTC
cdr3_aa: CASSYSGGGRQETQYF

d_call: NA
clone_size: few
j_call: TRBJ2-7
v_call: TRBV9
cdr3_length: 12
cdr3_nt: TGTGCCAGCAGCTCCAGCTCCTACGAGCAGTACTTC
cdr3_aa: CASSSSSYEQYF

d_call: TRBD1
clone_size: few
j_call: TRBJ2-5
v_call: TRBV14
cdr3_length: 15
cdr3_nt: TGTGCCAGCAGCCAAGATACAGGGGGGTTCGAGACCCAGTACTTC
cdr3_aa: CASSQDTGGFETQYF

d_call: TRBD1
clone_size: NA
j_call: TRBJ2-2
v_call: TRBV28
cdr3_length: 15
cdr3_nt: TGTGCCAGCAGTGGGGGACAGGGGTGGACCGGGGAGCTGTTTTTT
cdr3_aa: CASSGGQGWTGELFF

d_call: NA
clone_size: NA
j_call: TRBJ2-1
v_call: TRBV7-6
cdr3_length: 13
cdr3_nt: TGTGCCAGCAGCCCAGGCACCCAAAATGAGCAGTTCTTC
cdr3_aa: CASSPGTQNEQFF

d_call: TRBD1
clone_size: NA
j_call: TRBJ2-7
v_call: TRBV6-5
cdr3_length: 15
cdr3_nt: TGTGCCAGCGGGCCTCTGGGGACAGTTGGTCACGAGCAGTACTTC
cdr3_aa: CASGPLGTVGHEQYF

d_call: TRBD2
clone_size: few
j_call: TRBJ2-5
v_call: TRBV5-4
cdr3_length: 15
cdr3_nt: TGTGCCAGCAGCTTAGAAGCGGGGATATCTGAGACCCAGTACTTC
cdr3_aa: CASSLEAGISETQYF

d_call: TRBD1
clone_size: NA
j_call: TRBJ1-6
v_call: TRBV5-1
cdr3_length: 14
cdr3_nt: TGCGCCAGCAGCCGACAGGGGGCGAATTCACCCCTCCACTTT
cdr3_aa: CASSRQGANSPLHF

d_call: NA
clone_size: once
j_call: TRBJ2-7
v_call: TRBV11-2
cdr3_length: 14
cdr3_nt: TGTGCCAGCAGCTTAATACAGGGCTCGGGAGAGCAGCACTTC
cdr3_aa: CASSLIQGSGEQHF

d_call: NA
clone_size: few
j_call: TRBJ2-7
v_call: TRBV2
cdr3_length: 14
cdr3_nt: TGTGCCAGCAGTGAGGGGGTGGGGATTTACGAGCAGTACTTC
cdr3_aa: CASSEGVGIYEQYF

d_call: NA
clone_size: NA
j_call: TRBJ1-2
v_call: TRBV4-2
cdr3_length: 15
cdr3_nt: TGTGCCAGCAGCCAAGATTGGCAGGCCAACTATGGCTACACCTTC
cdr3_aa: CASSQDWQANYGYTF

d_call: NA
clone_size: NA
j_call: TRBJ2-1
v_call: TRBV7-6
cdr3_length: 15
cdr3_nt: TGTGCCAGCAGCTTACTGACAGGTTCGGGCAATGAGCAGTTCTTC
cdr3_aa: CASSLLTGSGNEQFF

d_call: NA
clone_size: NA
j_call: TRBJ2-7
v_call: TRBV19
cdr3_length: 16
cdr3_nt: TGTGCCAGTAGTTTCTCTCACTCGGGGGACCCCTACGAGCAGTACTTC
cdr3_aa: CASSFSHSGDPYEQYF

d_call: NA
clone_size: NA
j_call: TRBJ1-2
v_call: TRBV4-1
cdr3_length: 15
cdr3_nt: TGCGCCAGCAGCCAAGATCCATCAACTAACTATGGCTACACCTTC
cdr3_aa: CASSQDPSTNYGYTF

d_call: NA
clone_size: NA
j_call: TRBJ1-1
v_call: TRBV28
cdr3_length: 14
cdr3_nt: TGTGCCAGCAGTCCCCGGGTATATGGCACTGAAGCTTTCTTT
cdr3_aa: CASSPRVYGTEAFF

d_call: NA
clone_size: few
j_call: TRBJ1-3
v_call: TRBV6-5
cdr3_length: 13
cdr3_nt: TGTGCCAGCAGTTACTCGCAAGGAAACACCATATATTTT
cdr3_aa: CASSYSQGNTIYF

d_call: NA
clone_size: NA
j_call: TRBJ2-7
v_call: TRBV11-2
cdr3_length: 14
cdr3_nt: TGTGCCAGCAGCTTAGAGGCAAACTCCTACGAGCAGTACTTC
cdr3_aa: CASSLEANSYEQYF

d_call: TRBD2
clone_size: few
j_call: TRBJ2-2
v_call: TRBV11-2
cdr3_length: 15
cdr3_nt: TGTGCCAGCAGCTTAAATAGCGGGGGGATCGGGGAGATGTTTTTT
cdr3_aa: CASSLNSGGIGEMFF

d_call: TRBD2
clone_size: NA
j_call: TRBJ2-5
v_call: TRBV27
cdr3_length: 17
cdr3_nt: TGTGCCAGCAGTTTCTCCCAGACTAGCGGGGGGTTGGAGACCCAGTACTTC
cdr3_aa: CASSFSQTSGGLETQYF

d_call: TRBD1
clone_size: NA
j_call: TRBJ2-7
v_call: TRBV11-2
cdr3_length: 15
cdr3_nt: TGTGCCAGCAGCTTAGCTCCCGGGACAGGGTACGAGCAGTACTTC
cdr3_aa: CASSLAPGTGYEQYF

d_call: TRBD1
clone_size: NA
j_call: TRBJ1-4
v_call: TRBV28
cdr3_length: 14
cdr3_nt: TGTGCCAGCAGTTCTACAGGGGTTAATGAAAAACTGTTTTTT
cdr3_aa: CASSSTGVNEKLFF

d_call: TRBD1
clone_size: NA
j_call: TRBJ2-3
v_call: TRBV30
cdr3_length: 14
cdr3_nt: TGTGCCGGAACCGGGACAGGGGATACAGATACGCAGTATTTT
cdr3_aa: CAGTGTGDTDTQYF

d_call: NA
clone_size: NA
j_call: TRBJ1-3
v_call: TRBV30
cdr3_length: 14
cdr3_nt: TGTGCCTGGAGTGGTGGGCAGGGGCGAAACACCATATATTTT
cdr3_aa: CAWSGGQGRNTIYF

d_call: NA
clone_size: NA
j_call: TRBJ2-1
v_call: TRBV19
cdr3_length: 13
cdr3_nt: TGTGCCAGTAGTAATCGAGGGGCCGGTGAGCAGTTCTTC
cdr3_aa: CASSNRGAGEQFF

d_call: NA
clone_size: NA
j_call: TRBJ2-2
v_call: TRBV11-2
cdr3_length: 16
cdr3_nt: TGTGCCAGCAGCTTAGTCGGGGGCAGATCTCCCGGGGAGCTGTTTTTT
cdr3_aa: CASSLVGGRSPGELFF

d_call: NA
clone_size: once
j_call: TRBJ1-1
v_call: TRBV30
cdr3_length: 13
cdr3_nt: TGTGCCTGGAGATATGACAGTTACACTGAAGCTTTCTTT
cdr3_aa: CAWRYDSYTEAFF

d_call: NA
clone_size: NA
j_call: TRBJ1-1
v_call: TRBV18
cdr3_length: 15
cdr3_nt: TGTGCCAGCTCACTGGGGGGCCTAGGGAACACTGAAGCTTTCTTT
cdr3_aa: CASSLGGLGNTEAFF

d_call: NA
clone_size: NA
j_call: TRBJ1-2
v_call: TRBV4-2
cdr3_length: 14
cdr3_nt: TGTGCCAGCAGCCAAGATTTAACAGGCAACGGCTACACCTTC
cdr3_aa: CASSQDLTGNGYTF

d_call: TRBD1
clone_size: NA
j_call: TRBJ2-1
v_call: TRBV6-1
cdr3_length: 16
cdr3_nt: TGTGCCAGCAGTGAAGCGCAAGGGGGCTTCTACAATGAGCAGTTCTTC
cdr3_aa: CASSEAQGGFYNEQFF

d_call: NA
clone_size: NA
j_call: TRBJ1-2
v_call: TRBV30
cdr3_length: 12
cdr3_nt: TGTGCCTGGAGTGTTCTCCCTGGTGGCTACACCTTC
cdr3_aa: CAWSVLPGGYTF

d_call: NA
clone_size: NA
j_call: TRBJ1-2
v_call: TRBV7-8
cdr3_length: 15
cdr3_nt: TGTGCCAGCAGCCACCAGAGGGGTTCATCGGGCGGCTACACCTTC
cdr3_aa: CASSHQRGSSGGYTF

d_call: NA
clone_size: NA
j_call: TRBJ2-7
v_call: TRBV4-1
cdr3_length: 14
cdr3_nt: TGCGCCAGCAGCCAAATTCACGGCACCTACGAGCAGTACTTC
cdr3_aa: CASSQIHGTYEQYF

d_call: NA
clone_size: NA
j_call: TRBJ2-5
v_call: TRBV30
cdr3_length: 12
cdr3_nt: TGTGCCTGGGAACAGGGAGGCGAGACCCAGTACTTC
cdr3_aa: CAWEQGGETQYF

d_call: TRBD1
clone_size: NA
j_call: TRBJ1-2
v_call: TRBV19
cdr3_length: 13
cdr3_nt: TGTGCCAGTACCCAGGGGGCGAGCTATGGCTACACCTTC
cdr3_aa: CASTQGASYGYTF

d_call: TRBD2
clone_size: NA
j_call: TRBJ2-2
v_call: TRBV6-4
cdr3_length: 16
cdr3_nt: TGTGCCAGCAGTGTCGGGACTAGCGGGGGCACCGGGGAGCTGTTTTTT
cdr3_aa: CASSVGTSGGTGELFF

d_call: TRBD1
clone_size: NA
j_call: TRBJ1-2
v_call: TRBV29-1
cdr3_length: 17
cdr3_nt: TGCAGCGTTGAAGAATGGTTGAAGAGCGGACAGGGATGGGGCTACACCTTC
cdr3_aa: CSVEEWLKSGQGWGYTF

d_call: TRBD1
clone_size: NA
j_call: TRBJ2-1
v_call: TRBV9
cdr3_length: 15
cdr3_nt: TGTGCCAGCAGCGTAGTAGCGCAGGGGGACAATGAGCAGTTCTTC
cdr3_aa: CASSVVAQGDNEQFF

d_call: TRBD1
clone_size: NA
j_call: TRBJ2-3
v_call: TRBV11-2
cdr3_length: 13
cdr3_nt: TGTGCCACCCTCACAGGGGGCGTAGATACGCAGTATTTT
cdr3_aa: CATLTGGVDTQYF

d_call: NA
clone_size: NA
j_call: TRBJ1-2
v_call: TRBV4-2
cdr3_length: 12
cdr3_nt: TGTGCCAGCGCGGGGCCGGGGTTTGGCTACACCTTC
cdr3_aa: CASAGPGFGYTF

d_call: TRBD1
clone_size: NA
j_call: TRBJ1-6
v_call: TRBV30
cdr3_length: 13
cdr3_nt: TGTGCCGGACAGGGGGCACGCAATTCACCCCTCCACTTT
cdr3_aa: CAGQGARNSPLHF

d_call: NA
clone_size: NA
j_call: TRBJ1-2
v_call: TRBV27
cdr3_length: 13
cdr3_nt: TGTGCCAGCAGTACCCAGAAAAACTATGGCTACACCTTC
cdr3_aa: CASSTQKNYGYTF

d_call: TRBD1
clone_size: NA
j_call: TRBJ2-7
v_call: TRBV5-6
cdr3_length: 16
cdr3_nt: TGTGCCAGCAGTCAAACGACCGGGACAGAACCTTACGAGCAGTACTTC
cdr3_aa: CASSQTTGTEPYEQYF

d_call: TRBD2
clone_size: NA
j_call: TRBJ2-3
v_call: TRBV5-4
cdr3_length: 15
cdr3_nt: TGTGCCAGCAGCTTGTTAGCGGGGGGCGCAGATACGCAGTATTTT
cdr3_aa: CASSLLAGGADTQYF